These 15 T cell receptor beta chains were sequenced from one sample in a study of OX40 agonist ivuxolimab in advanced cancers. Produced via immunoSEQ multiplex PCR; TCRdb's table is partial and in-frame only. The top ten hold about 5.5% of the sample, which has about 69,000 clones, around 90% seen once. Sequences were derived from CD4+ or CD8+ T cells sorted from blood, sampled in a trial of the OX40 agonist ivuxolimab. These receptors originate from an adult with an advanced solid tumor such as melanoma, head and neck, liver or kidney cancer.

The J gene is TRBJ2-2, the V gene TRBV11-2; 14 bases are a match to TRBD2. Germline CDR1 and CDR2: SGHAT and FQNNGV. V trimming: 4 bases; J trimming: 8 bases; junction bases outside the gene matches: 6. The CDR3 has 16 amino acids. The CDR3 DNA is TGTGCCAGCAGCTCGGGACTAGCGGGAGTCGGGGGGGAGCTGTTTTTT. This sequence encodes CASSSGLAGVGGELFF.

The chain links TRBV15 to TRBJ2-3; the D gene is possibly TRBD2 (5 bases). Germline CDR1 and CDR2: LNHNV and YYDKDF (reference sequence). The CDR3 is 15 amino acids. V lost 3 bases and J 1 base, leaving 11 bases between the germline ends. The CDR3 DNA reads TGTGCCACCAGCAGTGAGCGGTATGGCACAGATACGCAGTATTTT. It translates to CATSSERYGTDTQYF.

The CDR3 region has the DNA TGTGCCAGCAGCTTAGGTGTAGCCGACTATGGCTACACCTTC. Translation: CASSLGVADYGYTF. The chain joins TRBV7-8 to TRBJ1-2; D is unresolved. This CDR3 spans 14 amino acids. The V and J ends lost 1 base and 3 bases respectively, with 9 bases between them. Germline loops: CDR1 SGHVS, CDR2 FQNEAQ.

This clone was counted a few times. This rearrangement joins TRBV30 to TRBJ1-4, with no clear D. Germline V gene sequence: CDR1 GTSNPN, CDR2 SVGIG (reference sequence). V was clipped by 4 bases and J by 8 bases, with 17 bases between them. The CDR3 spans 14 residues. The chain's CDR3 is CAWKRAESWEKLFF. For the CDR3, the DNA is TGTGCCTGGAAACGGGCTGAGTCTTGGGAAAAACTGTTTTTT.

The chain couples TRBV28 to TRBJ2-6, with TRBD1 as a possible D gene (5 bases). Looked up from germline, CDR1 is MDHEN and CDR2 is SYDVKM. The CDR3 sequence is 14 residues long. The V and J ends lost 6 bases and 2 bases respectively, with 8 bases between them. The CDR3 region is CASSLGPGANVLTF. The CDR3 coding sequence is TGTGCCAGCAGCTTGGGGCCTGGGGCCAACGTCCTGACTTTC. Variable domain in full (rest from reference TRBV28 and TRBJ2-6): DVKVTQSSRYLVKRTGEKVFLECVQDMDHENMFWYRQDPGLGLRLIYFSYDVKMKEKGDIPEGYSVSREKKERFSLILESASTNQTSMYLCASSLGPGANVLTFGAGSRLTVL.

This clone was seen just once. The rearrangement uses TRBV27 and TRBJ1-6; 7 positions match TRBD1. J gave up 9 bases and V 7 bases, and 12 bases lay outside the gene matches. There are 15 residues in the CDR3. CDR1 is MNHEY, CDR2 SMNVEV, per germline (reference sequence). The CDR3 sequence: CASTAGDSRTSPLHF. The CDR3, as DNA: TGTGCCAGCACCGCGGGGGACAGCCGTACTTCACCCCTCCACTTT.

The chain carries TRBV11-2 and TRBJ2-5; D call uncertain. TRBJ2-7 explains the end of the DNA better; the J call may be wrong. CDR3 length: 14 residues. Germline CDR1 and CDR2: SGHAT and FQNNGV. The CDR3 DNA is TGTGCCAGCAGCTCGGACCTCCGAGTCTACGAGCAGTACTTC. This translates into CASSSDLRVYEQYF.

The rearrangement links TRBV30 to TRBJ2-1, with 10 bases matching TRBD2. This CDR3 has 15 amino acids. Germline values: CDR1 GTSNPN, CDR2 SVGIG (reference sequence). V shed 2 bases and J 7 bases; nucleotides not matched to a gene: 8. CDR3 in DNA: TGTGCCTGGAGTCCACTAGCGGGGCTGTTAAATGAGCAGTTCTTC. As protein: CAWSPLAGLLNEQFF. Based on the CDR3 plus reference TRBV30 and TRBJ2-1, the full variable domain is SQTIHQWPATLVQPVGSPLSLECTVEGTSNPNLYWYRQAAGRGLQLLFYSVGIGQISSEVPQNLSASRPQDRQFILSSKKLLLSDSGFYLCAWSPLAGLLNEQFFGPGTRLTVL.

CDR3 nucleotides: TGTGCCAGTAGTGAAACAGGGGGAAGCACTGAAGCTTTCTTT. Translating gives CASSETGGSTEAFF. This sequence joins TRBV19 and TRBJ1-1, with 8 bases fitting TRBD1. Germline CDR1 reads LNHDA; CDR2 reads SQIVND (reference sequence). J was trimmed by 4 bases and V by 5 bases; bases with no gene match: 6. The CDR3 sequence is 14 residues long.

The genes are TRBV11-2 and TRBJ1-5; D might be TRBD1 (6 bases). The germline CDR1 and CDR2 sequences are SGHAT and FQNNGV. Trimming took off 5 bases at V and 2 bases at J, with 22 bases between the two ends. The CDR3 consists of 18 residues. The CDR3: CASSPEPGGRFGNQPQHF. CDR3 nucleotides: TGTGCCAGCAGCCCAGAACCGGGGGGGCGCTTTGGCAATCAGCCCCAGCATTTT.

The rearrangement uses TRBV5-5 and TRBJ2-7; D ambiguous. From germline, CDR1 is SGHKS and CDR2 YYEKEE (reference sequence). This CDR3 has 15 amino acids. V was cut by 0 bases and J by 5 bases, with 15 bases left in between. The CDR3 protein is CASSLVDPGRDEQYF. The CDR3 bases are TGTGCCAGCAGCTTGGTTGACCCCGGCCGGGACGAGCAGTACTTC.

The chain combines TRBV28 with TRBJ2-7; D remains unclear. This CDR3 has 11 amino acids. V was pared by 5 bases and J by 5 bases, with 7 bases between. Germline-derived CDR1 and CDR2 are MDHEN and SYDVKM. The CDR3 nucleotides are TGTGCCAGCAGTGTAACCAACGAGCAGTACTTC. This encodes CASSVTNEQYF.

The V gene is TRBV5-1, the J gene TRBJ2-7; 9 nucleotides agree with TRBD1. The J segment lost 4 bases and the V segment lost 3 bases, leaving 2 bases of the junction unmatched. Germline V lookup: CDR1 SGHRS, CDR2 YFSETQ. The CDR3 covers 13 residues. The CDR3 DNA sequence: TGCGCCAGCAGCTCGGGACAGGGTTACGAGCAGTACTTC. Translated: CASSSGQGYEQYF. Complete variable domain (other parts from reference TRBV5-1 and TRBJ2-7): KAGVTQTPRYLIKTRGQQVTLSCSPISGHRSVSWYQQTPGQGLQFLFEYFSETQRNKGNFPGRFSGRQFSNSRSEMNVSTLELGDSALYLCASSSGQGYEQYFGPGTRLTVT.

This chain joins TRBV5-6 and TRBJ2-7; D is uncertain. Germline V gene data show CDR1 as SGHDT and CDR2 as YYEEEE. The V and J ends lost 4 bases and 4 bases respectively, with 15 bases between them. The CDR3 has 14 residues. The CDR3 nucleotides are TGTGCCAGCAGCACGGTATCAACGACTTACGAGCAGTACTTC. Its protein product is CASSTVSTTYEQYF.

The chain recombines TRBV11-3 with TRBJ2-2; 10 bases align to TRBD1. V shed 2 bases, J shed 7 bases, and the junction held 7 bases outside the gene matches. The CDR3 is made up of 16 amino acids. CDR1 and CDR2 (germline): SGHNT, YENEEA. For the CDR3, the DNA is TGTGCCAGCAGCTTATCTTGGACAGGGGGACACGGGGAGCTGTTTTTT. As protein: CASSLSWTGGHGELFF.